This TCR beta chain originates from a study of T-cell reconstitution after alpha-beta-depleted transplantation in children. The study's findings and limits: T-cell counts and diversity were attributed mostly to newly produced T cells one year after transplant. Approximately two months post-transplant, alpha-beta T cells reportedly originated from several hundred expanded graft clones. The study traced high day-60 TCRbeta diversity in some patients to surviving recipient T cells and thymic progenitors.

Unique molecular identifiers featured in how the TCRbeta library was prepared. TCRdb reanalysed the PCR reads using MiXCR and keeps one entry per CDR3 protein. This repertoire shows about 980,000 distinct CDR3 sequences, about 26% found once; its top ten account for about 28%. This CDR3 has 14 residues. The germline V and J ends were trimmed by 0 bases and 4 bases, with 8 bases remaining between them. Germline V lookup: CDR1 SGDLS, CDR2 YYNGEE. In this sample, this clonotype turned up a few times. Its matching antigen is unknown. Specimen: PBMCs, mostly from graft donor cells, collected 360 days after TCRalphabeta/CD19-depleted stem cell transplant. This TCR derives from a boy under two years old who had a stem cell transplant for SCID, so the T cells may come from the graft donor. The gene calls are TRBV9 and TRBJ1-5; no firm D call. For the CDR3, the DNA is TGTGCCAGCAGCGTAGGGCACGGAAATCAGCCCCAGCATTTT. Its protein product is CASSVGHGNQPQHF.